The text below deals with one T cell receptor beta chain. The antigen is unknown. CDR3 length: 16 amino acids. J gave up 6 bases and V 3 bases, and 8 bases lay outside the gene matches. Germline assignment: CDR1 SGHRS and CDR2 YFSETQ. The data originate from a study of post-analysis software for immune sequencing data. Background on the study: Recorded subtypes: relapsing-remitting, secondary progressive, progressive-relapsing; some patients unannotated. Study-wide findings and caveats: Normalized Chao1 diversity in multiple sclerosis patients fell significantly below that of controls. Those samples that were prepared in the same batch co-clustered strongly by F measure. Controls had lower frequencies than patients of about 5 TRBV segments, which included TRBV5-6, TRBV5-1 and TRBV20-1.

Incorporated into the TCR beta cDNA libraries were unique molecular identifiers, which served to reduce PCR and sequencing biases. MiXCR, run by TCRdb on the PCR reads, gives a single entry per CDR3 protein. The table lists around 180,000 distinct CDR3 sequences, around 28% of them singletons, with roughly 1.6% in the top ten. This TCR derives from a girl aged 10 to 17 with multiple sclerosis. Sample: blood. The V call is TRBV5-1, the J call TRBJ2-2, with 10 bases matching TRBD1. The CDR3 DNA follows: TGCGCCAGCAGCTCCAAACGACAGGGGGCGGCCGGGGAGCTGTTTTTT. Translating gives CASSSKRQGAAGELFF.